This T cell receptor beta chain was sequenced during a study of blood T cell repertoires in COVID-19. Study overall: The United States, Italy and Spain provided the acute and convalescent COVID-19 samples. The analysed material was cDNA or gDNA that came from T cells, B-cell-depleted T cells, or PBMCs.

Original handling: Estimated nucleated cell counts came from reference gene primer amplification. Profiling relied on immunoSEQ multiplex PCR, and the TCRdb table lists in-frame clones only, not all of them. V, J and clone size reflect that table, while D and trimming were determined from the DNA. The sample includes around 300,000 clones, about nine tenths of them seen just once. From germline, CDR1 is MNHEY and CDR2 SMNVEV (reference sequence). Trimming removed 7 bases from V and 6 bases from J, with 9 bases in between. CDR3 length equals 11 residues. The sample consisted of peripheral blood. The chain joins TRBV27 to TRBJ1-1; the D is unclear. The TCR originated in a man aged 18 to 35 with active or convalescent COVID-19. CDR3 loop: CASTDYAEAFF. In DNA, the CDR3 is TGTGCCAGCACAGACTACGCTGAAGCTTTCTTT.